The rows below give T cell receptor beta chains drawn from one sample of a study of T cell responses to AZD1222 COVID-19 vaccine. TCRdb's copy holds only in-frame clones and misses some; the assay was immunoSEQ multiplex PCR. The sample carries about 76,000 clones, around nine tenths recorded once. Sample: peripheral blood, taken on day 0 of MenACWY control vaccination. The source of these receptors is an adult in good health. The CDR3 runs from the conserved cysteine through the conserved F or W. The order of the fields is J gene, D gene, V gene, clone size, CDR3 protein, CDR3 DNA. The D gene is left open where the match is weak. The size of a clone is reported for some rows only, either as once, few or many, or as a class for expanded clones.

J: TRBJ1-5
D: -
V: TRBV15
size: few
CDR3: CATSRDLSVVQPQHF
DNA: TGTGCCACCAGCAGAGATTTGTCGGTAGTCCAGCCCCAGCATTTT

J: TRBJ2-2
D: TRBD2
V: TRBV7-2
size: once
CDR3: CASSSGLAGGNGELFF
DNA: TGTGCCAGCAGCTCGGGACTAGCGGGAGGAAATGGGGAGCTGTTTTTT

J: TRBJ2-1
D: -
V: TRBV9
size: -
CDR3: CASSVYPDNEQFF
DNA: TGTGCCAGCAGCGTATATCCCGACAATGAGCAGTTCTTC

J: TRBJ1-5
D: -
V: TRBV19
size: -
CDR3: CASSIIYGMGNQPQHF
DNA: TGTGCCAGTAGTATAATCTACGGTATGGGCAATCAGCCCCAGCATTTT

J: TRBJ1-2
D: -
V: TRBV3-1/TRBV3-2
size: -
CDR3: CASSQDAGNGYTF
DNA: TGTGCCAGCAGCCAAGATGCAGGGAATGGCTACACCTTC

J: TRBJ1-5
D: -
V: TRBV4-3
size: -
CDR3: CASSQDTVGGNQPQHF
DNA: TGCGCCAGCAGCCAAGATACAGTTGGGGGCAATCAGCCCCAGCATTTT

J: TRBJ2-7
D: -
V: TRBV20-1
size: -
CDR3: CSASDSSGSGTYEQYF
DNA: TGCAGTGCTAGTGACTCGTCCGGGTCGGGAACCTACGAGCAGTACTTC

J: TRBJ2-5
D: -
V: TRBV7-2
size: -
CDR3: CASSEGPGRETQYF
DNA: TGTGCCAGCAGCGAAGGGCCCGGCAGGGAGACCCAGTACTTC

J: TRBJ1-2
D: TRBD1
V: TRBV5-6
size: -
CDR3: CASSSDRGASGYTF
DNA: TGTGCCAGCAGCTCAGACAGGGGGGCTTCTGGCTACACCTTC

J: TRBJ2-7
D: TRBD2
V: TRBV19
size: -
CDR3: CASSMSGTAAYEQYF
DNA: TGTGCCAGTAGTATGAGCGGGACTGCCGCCTACGAGCAGTACTTC

J: TRBJ1-2
D: -
V: TRBV30
size: -
CDR3: CAASPGRGYTF
DNA: TGTGCCGCGAGTCCAGGGCGTGGCTACACCTTC

J: TRBJ2-2
D: TRBD2
V: TRBV4-2
size: -
CDR3: CASSQVSGKNTGELFF
DNA: TGTGCCAGCAGCCAAGTAAGCGGGAAGAACACCGGGGAGCTGTTTTTT

J: TRBJ2-2
D: -
V: TRBV11-3
size: -
CDR3: CASSFDGESGELFF
DNA: TGTGCCAGCAGCTTCGACGGAGAATCCGGGGAGCTGTTTTTT

J: TRBJ2-6
D: -
V: TRBV5-1
size: few
CDR3: CASSLGERGHSGANVLTF
DNA: TGCGCCAGCAGCTTGGGGGAGCGTGGGCACTCTGGGGCCAACGTCCTGACTTTC

J: TRBJ1-5
D: -
V: TRBV6-5
size: -
CDR3: CASSYEGASNQPQHF
DNA: TGTGCCAGCAGTTACGAGGGAGCCAGCAATCAGCCCCAGCATTTT

J: TRBJ2-7
D: TRBD2
V: TRBV6-2/TRBV6-3
size: -
CDR3: CASSPSPLAGEPYEQYF
DNA: TGTGCCAGCAGTCCCTCCCCGTTAGCGGGAGAGCCCTACGAGCAGTACTTC

J: TRBJ2-7
D: -
V: TRBV14
size: -
CDR3: CASSQWSSRGEQYF
DNA: TGTGCCAGCAGCCAGTGGTCCTCACGGGGCGAGCAGTACTTC

J: TRBJ2-7
D: -
V: TRBV25-1
size: -
CDR3: CASSDTLGSSGEQYF
DNA: TGTGCCAGCAGTGATACATTAGGGTCTTCGGGCGAGCAGTACTTC

J: TRBJ1-3
D: -
V: TRBV30
size: -
CDR3: CAWSGTASSGNTIYF
DNA: TGTGCCTGGAGTGGGACTGCCTCCTCTGGAAACACCATATATTTT

J: TRBJ2-2
D: TRBD1
V: TRBV7-2
size: -
CDR3: CAIDPKGTGQNTGELFF
DNA: TGTGCCATCGACCCCAAGGGGACAGGGCAGAACACCGGGGAGCTGTTTTTT

J: TRBJ2-7
D: TRBD1
V: TRBV7-9
size: -
CDR3: CASSLGTGNSYEQYF
DNA: TGTGCCAGCAGCTTAGGGACAGGGAACTCCTACGAGCAGTACTTC

J: TRBJ1-5
D: -
V: TRBV11-2
size: -
CDR3: CASSLEANQPQHF
DNA: TGTGCCAGCAGCTTAGAAGCCAATCAGCCCCAGCATTTT

J: TRBJ2-7
D: -
V: TRBV25-1
size: -
CDR3: CASSEFQPSYEQYF
DNA: TGTGCCAGCAGTGAATTCCAGCCCAGCTACGAGCAGTACTTC

J: TRBJ1-1
D: TRBD1
V: TRBV7-2
size: -
CDR3: CASSLQGAGMNTEAFF
DNA: TGTGCCAGCAGCTTGCAGGGGGCAGGGATGAACACTGAAGCTTTCTTT

J: TRBJ2-3
D: -
V: TRBV24-1
size: -
CDR3: CATSDARTDSTDTQYF
DNA: TGTGCCACCAGTGACGCCAGGACAGATAGCACAGATACGCAGTATTTT

J: TRBJ1-2
D: TRBD1
V: TRBV28
size: -
CDR3: CASSLGTAYGYTF
DNA: TGTGCCAGCAGTTTGGGGACAGCATATGGCTACACCTTC

J: TRBJ2-7
D: -
V: TRBV19
size: -
CDR3: CASSLDRRYEQYF
DNA: TGTGCCAGTAGCCTTGACAGGAGATACGAGCAGTACTTC

J: TRBJ2-3
D: -
V: TRBV6-2/TRBV6-3
size: -
CDR3: CASSVVTPDTQYF
DNA: TGTGCCAGCAGCGTTGTTACCCCAGATACGCAGTATTTT

J: TRBJ2-7
D: TRBD2
V: TRBV6-2/TRBV6-3
size: once
CDR3: CASSYSKSGGEQYF
DNA: TGTGCCAGCAGTTACTCGAAATCGGGGGGCGAGCAGTACTTC

J: TRBJ2-3
D: TRBD2
V: TRBV10-3
size: -
CDR3: CAISEFKREAADTQYF
DNA: TGTGCCATCAGTGAGTTTAAGCGGGAGGCTGCAGATACGCAGTATTTT

J: TRBJ1-2
D: -
V: TRBV9
size: -
CDR3: CASSVTDGYTF
DNA: TGTGCCAGCAGCGTAACGGACGGCTACACCTTC

J: TRBJ1-5
D: -
V: TRBV4-2
size: -
CDR3: CASSRGPEGVNQPQHF
DNA: TGTGCCAGCAGCCGGGGGCCGGAGGGTGTAAATCAGCCCCAGCATTTT

J: TRBJ2-3
D: -
V: TRBV7-2
size: -
CDR3: CASSPTDTQYF
DNA: TGTGCCAGCAGCCCCACAGATACGCAGTATTTT

J: TRBJ1-2
D: -
V: TRBV3-1/TRBV3-2
size: -
CDR3: CASSQDPPTSNYGYTF
DNA: TGTGCCAGCAGCCAAGATCCCCCGACTTCTAACTATGGCTACACCTTC

J: TRBJ2-7
D: TRBD2
V: TRBV29-1
size: -
CDR3: CSIWTSGHEQYF
DNA: TGCAGCATCTGGACTAGCGGGCACGAGCAGTACTTC

J: TRBJ1-2
D: -
V: TRBV4-3
size: -
CDR3: CASSQGLGGLYGYTF
DNA: TGCGCCAGCAGCCAAGGGCTAGGGGGATTGTATGGCTACACCTTC

J: TRBJ2-7
D: -
V: TRBV9
size: -
CDR3: CASGSSAEQYF
DNA: TGTGCCAGCGGGAGCTCGGCCGAGCAGTACTTC

J: TRBJ1-4
D: -
V: TRBV6-5
size: -
CDR3: CASSYVRREKLFF
DNA: TGTGCCAGCAGTTATGTCAGGAGGGAAAAACTGTTTTTT

J: TRBJ2-7
D: -
V: TRBV10-3
size: -
CDR3: CAIAEVAGSYEQYF
DNA: TGTGCCATCGCTGAGGTTGCGGGCTCCTACGAGCAGTACTTC

J: TRBJ1-2
D: -
V: TRBV27
size: -
CDR3: CASSFGEGSNYGYTF
DNA: TGTGCCAGCAGTTTTGGGGAGGGATCAAACTATGGCTACACCTTC

J: TRBJ1-1
D: TRBD1
V: TRBV10-3
size: -
CDR3: CAISGQGDTEAFF
DNA: TGTGCCATCAGTGGACAGGGGGACACTGAAGCTTTCTTT

J: TRBJ1-5
D: -
V: TRBV6-2/TRBV6-3
size: -
CDR3: CASSYLRPVKQPQHF
DNA: TGTGCCAGCAGTTACTTAAGGCCCGTAAAACAGCCCCAGCATTTT

J: TRBJ2-1
D: -
V: TRBV12-3/TRBV12-4
size: -
CDR3: CASSFSPPNEQFF
DNA: TGTGCCAGCAGTTTTAGCCCCCCAAATGAGCAGTTCTTC

J: TRBJ2-5
D: TRBD1
V: TRBV30
size: -
CDR3: CAWRRQGRETQYF
DNA: TGTGCCTGGAGGAGACAGGGGAGGGAGACCCAGTACTTC

J: TRBJ1-1
D: -
V: TRBV6-2/TRBV6-3
size: -
CDR3: CASSYSWGLNTEAFF
DNA: TGTGCCAGCAGTTACTCGTGGGGGCTGAACACTGAAGCTTTCTTT

J: TRBJ2-1
D: TRBD2
V: TRBV19
size: -
CDR3: CASRRGVYNEQFF
DNA: TGTGCCAGTAGACGGGGGGTCTACAATGAGCAGTTCTTC

J: TRBJ2-1
D: -
V: TRBV7-8
size: -
CDR3: CASSLKRLAQYNEQFF
DNA: TGTGCCAGCAGCTTAAAAAGGCTAGCGCAGTACAATGAGCAGTTCTTC

J: TRBJ1-5
D: -
V: TRBV19
size: -
CDR3: CASHPFGRGNQPQHF
DNA: TGTGCCAGTCATCCCTTTGGACGGGGCAATCAGCCCCAGCATTTT

J: TRBJ2-1
D: -
V: TRBV30
size: -
CDR3: CACRQGGAGSYNEQFF
DNA: TGTGCCTGTCGGCAGGGGGGCGCAGGGTCTTACAATGAGCAGTTCTTC

J: TRBJ1-1
D: TRBD1
V: TRBV27
size: -
CDR3: CASRTGFSEAFF
DNA: TGTGCCAGCAGGACAGGGTTTTCGGAAGCTTTCTTT

J: TRBJ2-1
D: -
V: TRBV27
size: -
CDR3: CASSSSSSYNEQFF
DNA: TGTGCCAGCAGCAGCTCATCCAGCTATAATGAGCAGTTCTTC

J: TRBJ2-3
D: TRBD2
V: TRBV5-6
size: -
CDR3: CASSFSGLAGNTDTQYF
DNA: TGTGCCAGCAGCTTTTCGGGACTAGCGGGGAACACAGATACGCAGTATTTT

J: TRBJ2-5
D: TRBD1
V: TRBV25-1
size: -
CDR3: CASSEYWEAGGRETQYF
DNA: TGTGCCAGCAGTGAATATTGGGAGGCAGGGGGCCGGGAGACCCAGTACTTC

J: TRBJ1-1
D: -
V: TRBV28
size: few
CDR3: CASSLTFPFTEAFF
DNA: TGTGCCAGCAGTTTAACGTTCCCTTTCACTGAAGCTTTCTTT

J: TRBJ1-4
D: -
V: TRBV2
size: -
CDR3: CASRTHATNEKLFF
DNA: TGTGCCAGCAGGACACACGCAACTAATGAAAAACTGTTTTTT